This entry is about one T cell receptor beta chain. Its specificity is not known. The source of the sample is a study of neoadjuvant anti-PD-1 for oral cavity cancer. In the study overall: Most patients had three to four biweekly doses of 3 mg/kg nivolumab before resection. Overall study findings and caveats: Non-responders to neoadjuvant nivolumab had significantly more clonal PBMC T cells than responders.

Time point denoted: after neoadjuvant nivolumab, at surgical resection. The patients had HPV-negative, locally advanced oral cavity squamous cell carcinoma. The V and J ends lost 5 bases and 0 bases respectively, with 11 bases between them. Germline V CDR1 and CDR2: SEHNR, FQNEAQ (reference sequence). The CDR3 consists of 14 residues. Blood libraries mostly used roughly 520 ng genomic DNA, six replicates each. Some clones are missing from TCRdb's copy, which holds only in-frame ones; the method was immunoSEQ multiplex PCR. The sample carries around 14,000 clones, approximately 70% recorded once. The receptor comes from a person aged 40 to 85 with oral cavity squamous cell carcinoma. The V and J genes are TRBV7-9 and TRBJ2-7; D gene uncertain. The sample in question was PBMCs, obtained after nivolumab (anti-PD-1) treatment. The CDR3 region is CASSPLIPSYEQYF. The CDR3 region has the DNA TGTGCCAGCAGCCCCCTGATCCCCTCCTACGAGCAGTACTTC.